Listed below are T cell receptor beta chains from one sample, sequenced in a study of Graves' ophthalmopathy and Graves' hyperthyroidism. TCRdb recomputed calls from the multiplex PCR reads with MiXCR, one row per CDR3 protein. The sample consists of 600,000 to 650,000 distinct CDR3 sequences, about 24% of them appearing once. Sequencing used peripheral blood. Every receptor here comes from a woman aged 18-29 years with stable Graves' hyperthyroidism. Some clones in this sample may be carry-over from other donors' samples. The CDR3 runs from the conserved cysteine through the conserved F or W. D genes are given only for firm matches. Some rows have no size entry. The others give once, few or many, or a class for an expanded clone.

j_gene: TRBJ1-2
v_gene: TRBV6-5
abundance: many
d_gene: -
CDR3nt: TGTGCCAGCAGTTACTCGGGGGGAACCCTTAACTATGGCTACACCTTC
CDR3aa: CASSYSGGTLNYGYTF

j_gene: TRBJ2-7
v_gene: TRBV6-2/TRBV6-3
abundance: many
d_gene: TRBD2
CDR3nt: TGTGCCAGCTTAAGACTAGCGGTCTACGAGCAGTACTTC
CDR3aa: CASLRLAVYEQYF

j_gene: TRBJ1-6
v_gene: TRBV12-3/TRBV12-4
abundance: many
d_gene: -
CDR3nt: TGTGCCAGCAGCCAAACCACGGGGGCTTCACCCCTCCACTTT
CDR3aa: CASSQTTGASPLHF

j_gene: TRBJ1-1
v_gene: TRBV28
abundance: -
d_gene: -
CDR3nt: TGTGCCAGCAGTTCATCTGCCATGAACACTGAAGCTTTCTTT
CDR3aa: CASSSSAMNTEAFF

j_gene: TRBJ1-5
v_gene: TRBV6-1
abundance: many
d_gene: -
CDR3nt: TGTGCCAGCAGACCCCAGGGTTCAGGTCAGCCCCAGCATTTT
CDR3aa: CASRPQGSGQPQHF

j_gene: TRBJ1-2
v_gene: TRBV12-3/TRBV12-4
abundance: few
d_gene: TRBD1
CDR3nt: TGTGCCAGCAGTCAGGACAGGGGGCGGAACTATGGCTACACCTTC
CDR3aa: CASSQDRGRNYGYTF

j_gene: TRBJ2-5
v_gene: TRBV20-1
abundance: few
d_gene: TRBD2
CDR3nt: TGCAATGCCGCGCTGGGACTAGCGGGAGTGGGGGAGACCCAGTACTTC
CDR3aa: CNAALGLAGVGETQYF

j_gene: TRBJ1-5
v_gene: TRBV11-2
abundance: many
d_gene: -
CDR3nt: TGTGCCAGCAGCTTAGTCACGGGACACCCTAGCAATCAGCCCCAGCATTTT
CDR3aa: CASSLVTGHPSNQPQHF

j_gene: TRBJ1-2
v_gene: TRBV5-1
abundance: -
d_gene: -
CDR3nt: TGCGCCAGCAGCTTGGAGGCTAGCTACTATGGCTACACCTTC
CDR3aa: CASSLEASYYGYTF

j_gene: TRBJ2-7
v_gene: TRBV27
abundance: many
d_gene: TRBD1
CDR3nt: TGTGCCAGCAGTTTATGGGCCGGGACAGGGGAGGACGAGCAGTACTTC
CDR3aa: CASSLWAGTGEDEQYF

j_gene: TRBJ2-5
v_gene: TRBV28
abundance: once
d_gene: TRBD2
CDR3nt: TGTGCCAGCAACCGAGGAGGCGCGACTAGCGGGAGAGAGACCCAGTACTTC
CDR3aa: CASNRGGATSGRETQYF

j_gene: TRBJ2-7
v_gene: TRBV11-1
abundance: -
d_gene: TRBD2
CDR3nt: TGTGCCAGCAGCCCGGATGGGGCTAGCGGGAGGTTTTCCTACGAGCAGTACTTC
CDR3aa: CASSPDGASGRFSYEQYF

j_gene: TRBJ2-4
v_gene: TRBV5-1
abundance: many
d_gene: -
CDR3nt: TGCGCCAGCAGCTTGGCTGGGGGGAGAGACATTCAGTACTTC
CDR3aa: CASSLAGGRDIQYF

j_gene: TRBJ1-2
v_gene: TRBV12-3/TRBV12-4
abundance: -
d_gene: -
CDR3nt: TGTGCCAGCAGTTTAGTCCCCGGAAGTCAGCGTTCAGGCTACACCTTC
CDR3aa: CASSLVPGSQRSGYTF

j_gene: TRBJ1-1
v_gene: TRBV20-1
abundance: many
d_gene: -
CDR3nt: TGCAGTGCTGGGGACCCAACAGCGAACACTGAAGCTTTCTTT
CDR3aa: CSAGDPTANTEAFF

j_gene: TRBJ2-7
v_gene: TRBV28
abundance: few
d_gene: TRBD1
CDR3nt: TGTGCCAGCAGAGCGAATGAAAGGGACAGGGTGAGATCCCCTACTAGAGAGCAGTACTTC
CDR3aa: CASRANERDRVRSPTREQYF

j_gene: TRBJ1-2
v_gene: TRBV7-2
abundance: many
d_gene: -
CDR3nt: TGTGCCAGCAGCGGGATAACGGCGGATAACTATGGCTACACCTTC
CDR3aa: CASSGITADNYGYTF

j_gene: TRBJ2-7
v_gene: TRBV12-3/TRBV12-4
abundance: many
d_gene: TRBD1
CDR3nt: TGTGCCAGCAGTTTAGAAAGTAGGGGGCTGGACGAGCAGTACTTC
CDR3aa: CASSLESRGLDEQYF

j_gene: TRBJ1-2
v_gene: TRBV19
abundance: many
d_gene: -
CDR3nt: TGTGCCAGTAGTTCGGGACGGATCTATGGCTACACCTTC
CDR3aa: CASSSGRIYGYTF

j_gene: TRBJ2-5
v_gene: TRBV7-2
abundance: many
d_gene: -
CDR3nt: TGTGCCAGCAGCTTAGGCTCTCAGGCGGAGACCCAGTACTTC
CDR3aa: CASSLGSQAETQYF

j_gene: TRBJ1-2
v_gene: TRBV10-3
abundance: many
d_gene: -
CDR3nt: TGTGCCATCAGTGAGTCAAGGGACTCCTATGGCTACACCTTC
CDR3aa: CAISESRDSYGYTF

j_gene: TRBJ1-1
v_gene: TRBV7-3
abundance: many
d_gene: -
CDR3nt: TGTGCCAGCAGCTTTACAGGGTCCACTGAAGCTTTCTTT
CDR3aa: CASSFTGSTEAFF

j_gene: TRBJ1-5
v_gene: TRBV4-2
abundance: few
d_gene: -
CDR3nt: TGTGCCAGCAGTCAATACCTGATTAGCAATCAGCCCCAGCATTTT
CDR3aa: CASSQYLISNQPQHF

j_gene: TRBJ1-1
v_gene: TRBV9
abundance: -
d_gene: TRBD1
CDR3nt: TGTGCCAGCAGCGTGACAGGGGGCGCGAACACTGAAGCTTTCTTT
CDR3aa: CASSVTGGANTEAFF